The rows below give T cell receptor beta chains drawn from one sample of a study of cytomegalovirus exposure and HLA in healthy donors. The assay was immunoSEQ multiplex PCR, and TCRdb's table has in-frame clones only and misses some. Here the sample spans 170,000 or so clones, around 72% being singletons. Sequenced: PBMCs. The receptors were sampled from a woman aged 45 to 65 in good health and CMV-seropositive. Both conserved end residues are part of each CDR3. Each record gives: V gene, J gene, D gene, clone size, CDR3 protein, CDR3 DNA. The D gene is left open where the match is weak. Part of the rows lack a size; the others show once, few, many or a class for expanded clones.

TRBV6-5	TRBJ2-3	NA	NA	CASSYYGQGTDTQYF	TGTGCCAGCAGTTACTATGGGCAGGGAACAGATACGCAGTATTTT
TRBV28	TRBJ1-1	NA	NA	CASSHLGQSFEAFF	TGTGCCAGCAGTCATCTCGGACAGTCTTTTGAAGCTTTCTTT
TRBV7-3	TRBJ2-2	TRBD1	NA	CASSLGTGFTGELFF	TGTGCCAGCAGCTTAGGGACAGGGTTCACCGGGGAGCTGTTTTTT
TRBV7-9	TRBJ2-7	NA	NA	CASSLVGLSSYEQYF	TGTGCCAGCAGCTTAGTGGGCTTAAGCTCCTACGAGCAGTACTTC
TRBV11-1	TRBJ1-2	NA	few	CASSPGRSNYGYTF	TGTGCCAGCAGCCCCGGGAGAAGTAACTATGGCTACACCTTC
TRBV15	TRBJ1-4	NA	NA	CATSRDQGLDEKLFF	TGTGCCACCAGCAGAGATCAGGGACTGGATGAAAAACTGTTTTTT
TRBV7-9	TRBJ1-1	NA	NA	CASSLSGRGTEAFF	TGTGCCAGCAGCTTATCAGGAAGAGGGACTGAAGCTTTCTTT
TRBV14	TRBJ1-1	TRBD1	NA	CASSQDEILPHRGVNTEAFF	TGTGCCAGCAGCCAAGATGAGATTCTCCCCCACAGGGGGGTGAACACTGAAGCTTTCTTT
TRBV7-2	TRBJ2-5	TRBD2	NA	CASSSPWGGVGTQYF	TGTGCCAGCAGCTCCCCCTGGGGGGGGGTGGGAACCCAGTACTTC
TRBV7-2	TRBJ1-1	TRBD1	NA	CASSPGQGNRGAFF	TGTGCCAGCAGCCCGGGACAGGGGAATCGGGGAGCTTTCTTT
TRBV4-2	TRBJ1-2	NA	NA	CASSQAVTVYGYTF	TGTGCCAGCAGCCAAGCGGTAACGGTTTATGGCTACACCTTC
TRBV4-3	TRBJ2-6	NA	medium-sized	CASSQDRSRGANVLTF	TGCGCCAGCAGCCAAGATAGATCGCGGGGGGCCAACGTCCTGACTTTC
TRBV5-1	TRBJ2-7	TRBD1	NA	CASSPRGTGTSEQYF	TGCGCCAGCAGCCCCCGCGGGACAGGGACGTCCGAGCAGTACTTC
TRBV5-1	TRBJ2-6	TRBD2	NA	CASSLGGVPLSGANVLTF	TGCGCCAGCAGCCTGGGGGGGGTCCCGCTCTCTGGGGCCAACGTCCTGACTTTC
TRBV18	TRBJ2-7	TRBD1	NA	CASSRETGTYEQYF	TGTGCCAGCTCACGTGAGACAGGGACCTACGAGCAGTACTTC
TRBV5-6	TRBJ1-2	NA	once	CASSYLGGRREGYTF	TGTGCCAGCAGCTATCTGGGCGGACGGAGGGAGGGCTACACCTTC
TRBV5-4	TRBJ1-4	TRBD1	few	CASSRDSMDEKLFF	TGTGCCAGCAGCCGGGACAGCATGGATGAAAAACTGTTTTTT
TRBV4-1	TRBJ2-7	NA	NA	CASSQGVGRGNYEQYF	TGCGCCAGCAGCCAAGGGGTTGGTAGGGGCAACTACGAGCAGTACTTC